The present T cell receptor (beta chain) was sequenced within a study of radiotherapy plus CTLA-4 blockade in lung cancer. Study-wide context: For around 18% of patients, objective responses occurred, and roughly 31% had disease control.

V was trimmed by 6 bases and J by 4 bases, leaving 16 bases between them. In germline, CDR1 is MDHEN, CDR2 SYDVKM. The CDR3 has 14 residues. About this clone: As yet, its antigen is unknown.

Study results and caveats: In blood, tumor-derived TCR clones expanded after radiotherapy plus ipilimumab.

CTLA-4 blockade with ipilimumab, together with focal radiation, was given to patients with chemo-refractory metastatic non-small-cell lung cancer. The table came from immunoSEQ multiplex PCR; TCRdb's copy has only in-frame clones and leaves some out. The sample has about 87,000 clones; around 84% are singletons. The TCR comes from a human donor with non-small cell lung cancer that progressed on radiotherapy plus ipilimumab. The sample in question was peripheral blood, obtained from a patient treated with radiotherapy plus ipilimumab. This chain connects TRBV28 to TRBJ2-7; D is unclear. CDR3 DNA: TGTGCCAGCAGGGTGGCAAGCCTCGAGTACGAGCAGTACTTC. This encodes CASRVASLEYEQYF.